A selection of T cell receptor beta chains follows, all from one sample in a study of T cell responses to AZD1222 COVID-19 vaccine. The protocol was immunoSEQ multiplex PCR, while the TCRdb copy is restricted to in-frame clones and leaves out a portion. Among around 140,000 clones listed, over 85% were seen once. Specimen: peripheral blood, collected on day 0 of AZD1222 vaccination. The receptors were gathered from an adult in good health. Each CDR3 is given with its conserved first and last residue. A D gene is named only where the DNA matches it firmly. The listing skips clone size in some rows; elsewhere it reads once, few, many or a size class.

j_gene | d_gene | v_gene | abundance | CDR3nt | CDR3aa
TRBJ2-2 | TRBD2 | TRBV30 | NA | TGTGCCTGGAGTGTATCAAGGCGGGAGGACTCCCCTTGGACCGGGGAGCTGTTTTTT | CAWSVSRREDSPWTGELFF
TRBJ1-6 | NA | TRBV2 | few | TGTGCCAGCAGTGACCGGCCTAATTCACCCCTCCACTTT | CASSDRPNSPLHF
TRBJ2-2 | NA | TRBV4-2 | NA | TGTGCCAGCAGCCGGGACCGACAGAACACCGGGGAGCTGTTTTTT | CASSRDRQNTGELFF
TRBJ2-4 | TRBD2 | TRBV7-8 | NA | TGTGCCAGCAGCAGGACTAGCGACATTCAGTACTTC | CASSRTSDIQYF
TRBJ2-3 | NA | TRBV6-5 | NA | TGTGCCAGCAGTTACTCGACCGGGGGAGCAGATACGCAGTATTTT | CASSYSTGGADTQYF
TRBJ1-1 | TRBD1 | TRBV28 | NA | TGTGCCAGCAGTTTGACAGGGTTTTTCACTGAAGCTTTCTTT | CASSLTGFFTEAFF
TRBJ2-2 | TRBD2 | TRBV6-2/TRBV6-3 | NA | TGTGCCAGCCGCCGGGAGGGTATCACCGGGGAGCTGTTTTTT | CASRREGITGELFF
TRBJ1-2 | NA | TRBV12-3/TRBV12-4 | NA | TGTGCCAGCAGTTTACCGGCTAGTTATGGCTACACCTTC | CASSLPASYGYTF
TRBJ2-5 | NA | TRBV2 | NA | TGTGCCAGCAGCACCTTGGGGGGACAAGAGACCCAGTACTTC | CASSTLGGQETQYF
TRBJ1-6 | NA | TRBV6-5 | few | TGTGCCAGCAGTTACGGCGGCCCTCGAAATTCACCCCTCCACTTT | CASSYGGPRNSPLHF
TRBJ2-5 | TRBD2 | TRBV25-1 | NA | TGTGCCAGCAGTGCCAATAGCGGGAGGGCTCAGTACTTC | CASSANSGRAQYF
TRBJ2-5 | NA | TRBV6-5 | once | TGTGCCACCAATCCGACCGTGACACAAGAGACCCAGTACTTC | CATNPTVTQETQYF
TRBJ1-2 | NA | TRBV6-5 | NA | TGTGCCAGCAGTAGCCCTTCGAGGGGAATCTATGGCTACACCTTC | CASSSPSRGIYGYTF
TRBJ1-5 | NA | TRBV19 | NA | TGTGCCAGTAGTATAAGGGAGGGCAATCAGCCCCAGCATTTT | CASSIREGNQPQHF
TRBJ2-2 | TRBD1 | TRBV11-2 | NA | TGTGCCAGCAGACTTGGGACAGTATACCAAACCGGGGAGCTGTTTTTT | CASRLGTVYQTGELFF
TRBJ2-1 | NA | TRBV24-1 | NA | TGTGCCACCAGTGATTCCGACAGTACGGATGAGCAGTTCTTC | CATSDSDSTDEQFF
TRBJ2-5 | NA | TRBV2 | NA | TGTGCCAGCAAGATGGGGATGGAAAAAGAGACCCAGTACTTC | CASKMGMEKETQYF
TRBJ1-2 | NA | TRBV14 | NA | TGTGCCAGCAGCTCGAGCGGGTGGAACTATGGCTACACCTTC | CASSSSGWNYGYTF
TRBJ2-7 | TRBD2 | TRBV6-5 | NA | TGTGCCAGCAGTCGACTAGCGGGAGGGCTCGACGAGCAGTACTTC | CASSRLAGGLDEQYF
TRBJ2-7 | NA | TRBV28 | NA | TGTGCCAGCGGACAGTTTTACGAGCAGTACTTC | CASGQFYEQYF
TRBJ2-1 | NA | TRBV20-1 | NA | TGCAGTGCTTGGTACAGAAATGAGCAGTTCTTC | CSAWYRNEQFF
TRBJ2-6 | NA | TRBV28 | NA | TGTGCCAGCAGGCCCGGGGGCGAAGGGATTCCTGGGGCCAACGTCCTGACTTTC | CASRPGGEGIPGANVLTF
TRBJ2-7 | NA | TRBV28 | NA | TGTGCCAGCAACCGGGGGACCTCCTACGAGCAGTACTTC | CASNRGTSYEQYF
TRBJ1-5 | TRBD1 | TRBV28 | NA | TGTGCCAGCAGTTTATCGGACAGGGGGCGTCAGCCCCAGCATTTT | CASSLSDRGRQPQHF
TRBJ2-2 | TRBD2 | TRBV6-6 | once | TGTGCCAGCAGTCCTTCGGGGCTAGCGGGAAAGAACACCGGGGAGCTGTTTTTT | CASSPSGLAGKNTGELFF
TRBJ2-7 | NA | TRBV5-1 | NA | TGCGCCAGCAGCTTCAACGATGCCAGTGGGGAGCAGTACTTC | CASSFNDASGEQYF
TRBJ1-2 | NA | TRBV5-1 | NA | TGCGCCAGCAGTTCTAATGACGTGGGGTCACCCTATGGCTACACCTTC | CASSSNDVGSPYGYTF